The TCR beta chain under discussion was sequenced for a study of T cells in Graves' hyperthyroidism and ophthalmopathy. TCR beta CDR3 regions were amplified from RNA. Primed by the HTBI set, a first-round RT-PCR was run on the TCR CDR3. TCRdb itself ran the multiplex PCR reads through MiXCR, one entry per CDR3 protein. Altogether a few hundred thousand distinct CDR3 sequences are present, about 15% being singletons, with the ten largest covering around 7.8%. Germline assignment: CDR1 PRHDT and CDR2 FYEKMQ (reference sequence). The CDR3 runs to 14 residues. Sequences were obtained from blood. This TCR was sampled from a woman aged 25-40 years with Graves' hyperthyroidism. The chain links TRBV13 to TRBJ2-2, with 7 bases aligning to TRBD1. DNA for the CDR3: TGTGCTGCAGCCAAGGGGGCTTACACCGGGGAGCTGTTTTTT. Its protein product is CAAAKGAYTGELFF. Together with reference TRBV13 and TRBJ2-2, the CDR3 gives the full variable domain: AAGVIQSPRHLIKEKRETATLKCYPIPRHDTVYWYQQGPGQDPQFLISFYEKMQSDKGSIPDRFSAQQFSDYHSELNMSSLELGDSALYFCAAAKGAYTGELFFGEGSRLTVL.